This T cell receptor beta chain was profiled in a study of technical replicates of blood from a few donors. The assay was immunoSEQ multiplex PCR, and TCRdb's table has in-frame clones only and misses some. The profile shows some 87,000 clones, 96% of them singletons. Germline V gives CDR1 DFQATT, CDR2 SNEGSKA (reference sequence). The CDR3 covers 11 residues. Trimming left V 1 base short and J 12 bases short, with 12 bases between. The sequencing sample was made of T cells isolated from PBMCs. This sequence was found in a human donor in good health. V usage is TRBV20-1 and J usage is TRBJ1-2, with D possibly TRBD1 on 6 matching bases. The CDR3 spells CSARVSGGHTF. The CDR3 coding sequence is TGCAGTGCTAGAGTGTCGGGGGGGCACACCTTC.